This T cell receptor beta chain was profiled in a study of CD8+CD57+ T cells in acquired aplastic anemia. At the level of the study: When averaged, DNA from sorted CD4+ and CD8+ cells came to approximately 3 ug. Among healthy donors, CD4+ cells averaged roughly 9.8 million reads. Study-level findings and limits: Found in both controls and patients were approximately 31 CD8+ CDR3 sequences.

Germline values: CDR1 MNHNS, CDR2 SASEGT. V shed 2 bases and J shed 7 bases, with 8 bases lying between them. The CDR3 consists of 12 residues. This clonotype appeared many times. What it binds is unknown. Researchers used genomic DNA as the template to profile TCR beta VDJ and CDR3. TCRdb re-called the reads with MiXCR, one entry per CDR3 protein. The sample records around 140,000 distinct CDR3 sequences, 40% to 45% being singletons. The receptor was derived from a human donor in good health, serving as a control. The rearrangement joins TRBV6-1 to TRBJ2-5; perhaps TRBD2 as D (6 bases). Sequenced material: sorted CD4+, CD8+, or CD8+CD57+ T cells (not recorded which) from PBMCs. CDR3 in amino acids: CASSEMGGTQYF. CDR3 in DNA: TGTGCCAGCAGTGAAATGGGGGGGACCCAGTACTTC.